This TCR beta chain was sequenced for a study of cytomegalovirus exposure and HLA in healthy donors. The study, taken as a whole, reports: The classifier reportedly diagnosed cytomegalovirus status with high specificity and sensitivity. A further, later analysis showed that HLA-associated TCR beta chains (compared with equally common others) were more clonally expanded. What TCR beta sequences reportedly achieved was accurate prediction of HLA-A and HLA-B alleles in most subjects. Serostatus for CMV was the only available immune exposure information.

The PCR made use of 60 Vbeta and 13 Jbeta primers. Data came from immunoSEQ multiplex PCR; TCRdb stores just in-frame clones and leaves some out. The profile shows 150,000 to 200,000 clones, less than 80% of them singletons. A word on this clone: Its antigen is undetermined.

CDR3 length equals 16 residues. The V gene lost 1 base and the J gene lost 4 bases, with 11 bases spanning the gap. Germline V gives CDR1 SGHTA, CDR2 FQGNSA. The source is a female donor in good health and CMV-seronegative. The chain has TRBV7-2 and TRBJ2-6; D not resolved. Sequencing was performed on PBMCs. The CDR3 sequence is CASSLVGDSGANVLTF. Written as DNA, the CDR3 is TGTGCCAGCAGCTTAGTCGGAGATTCCGGGGCCAACGTCCTGACTTTC.